These T cell receptor beta chains were read from a single sample in a study of OX40 agonist ivuxolimab in advanced cancers. Method: immunoSEQ multiplex PCR; TCRdb's copy keeps in-frame clones and lacks some. The sample lists under 85,000 clones, approximately 85% occurring once. The sequencing here drew on CD4+ or CD8+ T cells sorted from blood, taken in a trial of the OX40 agonist ivuxolimab. These receptors all stem from an adult with an advanced solid tumor such as melanoma, head and neck, liver or kidney cancer. Each CDR3 is given with its conserved first and last residue. A D gene is named only where the DNA matches it firmly. Clone size appears in some rows only: once, few, many, or a class for an expanded clone.

clone size	J gene	V gene	D gene	CDR3 protein	CDR3 DNA
-	TRBJ1-2	TRBV30	-	CASGGQARGYTF	TGTGCCTCCGGAGGGCAGGCCCGGGGCTACACCTTC
-	TRBJ1-1	TRBV19	-	CASSPQGETTEAFF	TGTGCCAGTAGCCCACAGGGAGAGACCACTGAAGCTTTCTTT
-	TRBJ2-1	TRBV9	-	CASSVEHLHGNEQFF	TGTGCCAGCAGCGTAGAGCATCTCCATGGCAATGAGCAGTTCTTC
-	TRBJ2-1	TRBV29-1	TRBD2	CSVSGLAGAYYSYNEQFF	TGCAGCGTTTCGGGACTAGCGGGGGCCTACTACTCCTACAATGAGCAGTTCTTC
-	TRBJ1-6	TRBV11-2	-	CASSLDPNKHSPLHF	TGTGCCAGCAGCTTAGACCCTAACAAGCATTCACCCCTCCACTTT
-	TRBJ2-2	TRBV4-2	-	CASSQERLSTGELFF	TGTGCCAGCAGCCAAGAGCGTTTAAGCACCGGGGAGCTGTTTTTT
-	TRBJ2-3	TRBV5-1	-	CASSLSSGTDTQYF	TGCGCCAGCAGCTTGAGTAGCGGCACAGATACGCAGTATTTT
-	TRBJ1-1	TRBV11-2	-	CASSLDPGAYTEAFF	TGTGCCAGCAGCTTAGATCCGGGGGCGTACACTGAAGCTTTCTTT
-	TRBJ2-7	TRBV6-5	TRBD1	CASRFGQGTYEQYF	TGTGCCAGCAGATTTGGACAGGGGACCTACGAGCAGTACTTC
-	TRBJ2-1	TRBV5-1	-	CASSLGASDEQFF	TGTGCCAGCAGCTTGGGGGCTAGCGATGAGCAGTTCTTC
-	TRBJ1-2	TRBV27	-	CASSLSPRWGYGYTF	TGTGCCAGCAGTTTATCTCCCAGATGGGGCTATGGCTACACCTTC
-	TRBJ2-2	TRBV6-1	-	CASSGRNTGELFF	TGTGCCAGCAGTGGACGGAACACCGGGGAGCTGTTTTTT
-	TRBJ2-2	TRBV7-9	-	CASSLDSYTGELFF	TGTGCCAGCAGCTTAGACAGTTACACCGGGGAGCTGTTTTTT
-	TRBJ2-3	TRBV5-6	TRBD1	CASSAGQGGRGDTQYF	TGTGCCAGCAGCGCGGGACAGGGGGGACGAGGAGATACGCAGTATTTT
-	TRBJ1-1	TRBV11-2	-	CEDSSLTEAFF	TGTGAGGACAGTTCGCTCACTGAAGCTTTCTTT
-	TRBJ1-1	TRBV7-9	-	CASAPWGVSNTEAFF	TGTGCCAGCGCCCCCTGGGGGGTTTCGAACACTGAAGCTTTCTTT
once	TRBJ1-5	TRBV6-5	-	CASHDRSNQPQHF	TGTGCCAGCCACGACAGAAGTAATCAGCCCCAGCATTTT
few	TRBJ1-3	TRBV19	-	CASSTDHSGNTIYF	TGTGCCAGTAGTACAGACCACTCTGGAAACACCATATATTTT
-	TRBJ1-3	TRBV7-2	-	CASSLEGHSGNTIYF	TGTGCCAGCAGCTTAGAGGGGCACTCTGGAAACACCATATATTTT
-	TRBJ2-3	TRBV1	-	CTSSQEGAGSPDTQYF	TGCACCAGCAGCCAAGAAGGAGCCGGGAGCCCAGATACGCAGTATTTT
-	TRBJ1-6	TRBV5-1	TRBD1	CASSLEGQGYNSPLHF	TGCGCCAGCAGCTTGGAGGGACAGGGCTATAATTCACCCCTCCACTTT
-	TRBJ2-1	TRBV6-1	-	CASRVASAPFF	TGTGCCAGCAGGGTAGCGTCGGCCCCGTTCTTC
few	TRBJ1-1	TRBV5-4	-	CASSIAGRRLNTEAFF	TGTGCCAGCAGCATAGCCGGGCGGCGGTTGAACACTGAAGCTTTCTTT
-	TRBJ2-2	TRBV5-1	-	CASGLPTNTGELFF	TGCGCCAGCGGGTTGCCGACGAACACCGGGGAGCTGTTTTTT
few	TRBJ2-7	TRBV7-9	TRBD1	CASSRRDSSYEQYF	TGTGCCAGCAGCCGTCGGGACAGCTCCTACGAGCAGTACTTC
-	TRBJ1-1	TRBV11-2	-	CASSDRMVKEAFF	TGTGCCAGCAGCGACCGGATGGTTAAGGAAGCTTTCTTT
-	TRBJ2-2	TRBV18	-	CASSPGWGLNTGELFF	TGTGCCAGCTCACCTGGCTGGGGGCTGAACACCGGGGAGCTGTTTTTT
-	TRBJ1-2	TRBV11-2	-	CASSLDRVSYGYTF	TGTGCCAGCAGCTTAGACAGGGTATCTTATGGCTACACCTTC
-	TRBJ1-3	TRBV4-2	-	CASSFDSPGNTIYF	TGTGCCAGCAGCTTCGACAGCCCTGGAAACACCATATATTTT
-	TRBJ1-2	TRBV19	-	CASSIDSTSGYGYTF	TGTGCCAGTAGTATAGATTCCACGTCGGGCTATGGCTACACCTTC
-	TRBJ2-7	TRBV2	-	CASSDSREQYF	TGTGCCAGCAGTGATAGCAGGGAGCAGTACTTC
-	TRBJ1-1	TRBV7-9	-	CASSLAFNTEAFF	TGTGCCAGCAGCTTAGCCTTCAACACTGAAGCTTTCTTT
-	TRBJ1-1	TRBV5-1	-	CASSLDTGNTEAFF	TGCGCCAGCAGCTTGGACACGGGGAACACTGAAGCTTTCTTT
-	TRBJ1-3	TRBV5-5	-	CASSLPTTLSSGNTIYF	TGTGCCAGCAGCTTGCCGACTACACTGAGCTCTGGAAACACCATATATTTT
-	TRBJ2-7	TRBV27	TRBD2	CASSFAGVRGNEQYF	TGTGCCAGCAGTTTTGCGGGGGTCCGGGGCAACGAGCAGTACTTC
-	TRBJ1-2	TRBV19	-	CATREPSGGNYGYTF	TGTGCAACAAGGGAGCCGTCGGGAGGTAACTATGGCTACACCTTC
-	TRBJ1-2	TRBV5-6	-	CASSFRLDGYTF	TGTGCCAGCAGCTTTAGGTTGGATGGCTACACCTTC
-	TRBJ2-3	TRBV7-9	-	CASSSWQGGNTDTQYF	TGTGCCAGCAGCTCCTGGCAGGGGGGAAATACAGATACGCAGTATTTT
-	TRBJ2-5	TRBV5-4	TRBD2	CASSPLAGGKETQYF	TGTGCCAGCAGTCCACTAGCGGGGGGTAAAGAGACCCAGTACTTC
-	TRBJ2-7	TRBV6-5	-	CASTKNRGLEQYF	TGTGCCAGCACCAAAAACCGGGGTCTCGAGCAGTACTTC
-	TRBJ1-2	TRBV30	-	CAWTVGLYGYTF	TGTGCCTGGACCGTTGGTCTCTATGGCTACACCTTC
-	TRBJ2-2	TRBV18	TRBD1	CASSPGQGTGELFF	TGTGCCAGCTCACCAGGACAGGGGACCGGGGAGCTGTTTTTT